Following are 25 T cell receptor beta chains from one sample sequenced in a study of control samples from healthy donors and cancer patients. Produced via immunoSEQ multiplex PCR; TCRdb's table is partial and in-frame only. The sample holds about 220,000 clones, 90% to 95% seen once. The sequenced sample was blood. The receptors were sampled from a man in his fifties or sixties in good health.

The V and J genes are TRBV18 and TRBJ2-2; D may correspond to TRBD1 or TRBD2 (5 bases each). Deletions cut 0 bases from V and 1 base from J, with 9 bases between. The germline CDR1 and CDR2 sequences are KGHSH and LQKENI. CDR3 length equals 16 residues. DNA for the CDR3: TGTGCCAGCTCACCACCGGGACGGGGGAACACCGGGGAGCTGTTTTTT. Residues: CASSPPGRGNTGELFF.

The chain recombines TRBV3-1 (or the pseudogene TRBV3-2) with TRBJ2-5; 9 nucleotides agree with TRBD1. The V segment lost 7 bases and the J segment 4 bases; nucleotides outside the gene matches: 13. Germline V gene lookup returns CDR1 LGHDT and CDR2 YNNKEL (reference sequence). This CDR3 has 16 residues. The CDR3 nucleotides are TGTGCCAGCACCTTCGGACAGGGGACGACGGGAGAGACCCAGTACTTC. As protein: CASTFGQGTTGETQYF.

The chain recombines TRBV7-9 with TRBJ1-4; D may be TRBD1 (6 bases). Trimming removed 3 bases at V and 0 bases at J, with 8 bases between. This CDR3 comprises 15 residues. The V gene's germline CDR1 is SEHNR and CDR2 FQNEAQ (reference sequence). The CDR3 region has the DNA TGTGCCAGCAGCTTGGGACAAGCAACTAATGAAAAACTGTTTTTT. It yields the protein CASSLGQATNEKLFF.

This chain joins TRBV2 and TRBJ1-4, with D hard to call. The CDR3 is 15 amino acids. Germline V gene lookup returns CDR1 SNHLY and CDR2 FYNNEI. Trimming left V 6 bases short and J 8 bases short, with 19 bases between. The CDR3 nucleotides read TGTGCCAGCAGCGATCCTTTTACTCTGGGCGAAAAACTGTTTTTT. Residues: CASSDPFTLGEKLFF.

In its sample, this clone was seen once. The genes are TRBV7-3 and TRBJ1-5; possible D gene TRBD1, 5 bases. V lost 2 bases to trimming and J lost 4 bases, with 15 bases between them. From germline, CDR1 is SGHTA and CDR2 FQGTGA. The CDR3 sequence is 16 residues long. CDR3 amino acids: CASSLLGGDANQPQHF. DNA for the CDR3: TGTGCCAGCAGCTTACTGGGAGGGGACGCGAATCAGCCCCAGCATTTT.

The sample holds one count of this clone. The V call is TRBV6-5, the J call TRBJ1-2, with TRBD1 matching over 7 bases. Germline assignment: CDR1 MNHEY and CDR2 SVGAGI. The CDR3 has 14 amino acids. V trimming: 2 bases; J trimming: 4 bases; junction bases outside the gene matches: 4. The chain's CDR3 is CASSYARQGYGYTF. CDR3 in DNA: TGTGCCAGCAGTTACGCTAGACAGGGCTATGGCTACACCTTC.

The rearrangement joins TRBV5-6 to TRBJ1-4; D unresolved. The V end was cut by 2 bases, the J end by 8 bases, with 16 bases between. Germline CDR1 is SGHDT and CDR2 is YYEEEE. The CDR3 has 15 amino acids. The CDR3 DNA reads TGTGCCAGCAGCTTAATTCAGAACTTTCGGGAAAAACTGTTTTTT. Its translation is CASSLIQNFREKLFF.

This rearrangement joins TRBV2 to TRBJ1-1, with D hard to call. CDR1 and CDR2 from the germline V gene are SNHLY and FYNNEI. V lost 7 bases and J lost 0, with 9 bases in between. The length of the CDR3 is 13 residues. Here the CDR3 DNA reads TGTGCCAGCAATAAGGGAATGAACACTGAAGCTTTCTTT. This gives the protein CASNKGMNTEAFF.

Remarks on this clone: Other nucleotide sequences from this sample produce the same CDR3. The chain couples TRBV5-1 to TRBJ1-3; D gene unclear. V was shortened by 4 bases and J by 1 base, with 9 bases between the two germline ends. CDR3 size: 14 residues. In germline, CDR1 is SGHRS, CDR2 YFSETQ. The CDR3 is CASSLTWSGNTIYF. DNA of the CDR3: TGCGCCAGCAGCCTGACATGGTCTGGAAACACCATATATTTT.

The rearrangement uses TRBV3-1 (or the pseudogene TRBV3-2) and TRBJ2-5; the match to TRBD2 covers 8 bases. V shed 8 bases, J shed 9 bases, and the junction held 11 bases outside the gene matches. This CDR3 spans 13 amino acids. The V gene's germline CDR1 is LGHDT and CDR2 YNNKEL (reference sequence). The chain's CDR3 is CASGAGAGRAQYF. In nucleotides, the CDR3 is TGTGCCAGCGGCGCCGGGGCCGGGAGGGCCCAGTACTTC.

V is TRBV2 and J is TRBJ1-4; unclear D gene. The CDR3 loop spans 11 amino acids. Germline values: CDR1 SNHLY, CDR2 FYNNEI. V lost 7 bases, J lost 8 bases, and 8 bases lay in between. The CDR3 here is CASTLREKLFF. CDR3 coding DNA: TGTGCCAGCACCCTCCGCGAAAAACTGTTTTTT. Looking up the rest from reference TRBV2 and TRBJ1-4 gives the full variable domain: EPEVTQTPSHQVTQMGQEVILRCVPISNHLYFYWYRQILGQKVEFLVSFYNNEISEKSEIFDDQFSVERPDGSNFTLKIRSTKLEDSAMYFCASTLREKLFFGSGTQLSVL.

V is TRBV7-9 and J is TRBJ1-4; D may be TRBD1 (5 bases). V was pared by 4 bases and J by 3 bases, with 12 bases between. The germline CDR1 and CDR2 sequences are SEHNR and FQNEAQ (reference sequence). This CDR3 contains 15 residues. CDR3 nucleotide sequence: TGTGCCAGCAGCTCGGGACTCGTAGCTAATGAAAAACTGTTTTTT. This encodes CASSSGLVANEKLFF.

The chain employs TRBV4-2 and TRBJ1-6; a possible D gene is TRBD1 (5 bases). The V end was cut by 5 bases, the J end by 15 bases, with 23 bases between. From germline, CDR1 is LGHNA and CDR2 YNFKEQ. The CDR3 spans 15 residues. The CDR3 here is CASSTTSGLDSVLHF. In DNA form, the CDR3 reads TGTGCCAGCAGCACTACGTCGGGACTGGATTCAGTCCTCCACTTT.

The chain employs TRBV6-1 and TRBJ1-2; 7 nucleotides line up with TRBD1. J gave up 8 bases and V 1 base, and 10 bases lay outside the gene matches. Germline V lookup: CDR1 MNHNS, CDR2 SASEGT. This CDR3 spans 15 amino acids. Here the CDR3 reads CASSEGSRGGGGYTF. The CDR3 DNA reads as TGTGCCAGCAGTGAAGGGTCTAGAGGGGGCGGCGGCTACACCTTC.

In its sample, this clone was seen once. This chain connects TRBV28 to TRBJ1-2, with D hard to call. CDR1 and CDR2 (germline): MDHEN, SYDVKM. This CDR3 spans 12 amino acids. The germline V and J ends were trimmed by 6 bases and 1 base, with 6 bases remaining between them. DNA for the CDR3: TGTGCCAGCAGGGGTTTTAACTATGGCTACACCTTC. Residues: CASRGFNYGYTF.

The chain couples TRBV11-3 to TRBJ2-3; TRBD2 agrees at 11 bases. V was clipped by 3 bases and J by 6 bases; unmatched bases: 5. Germline assignment: CDR1 SGHNT and CDR2 YENEEA. This CDR3 contains 15 residues. CDR3 DNA sequence: TGTGCCAGCAGCTTCACTAGCGGGGGTGAGGATACGCAGTATTTT. This codes for CASSFTSGGEDTQYF. Full variable domain (outside the CDR3, taken from reference TRBV11-3 and TRBJ2-3): EAGVVQSPRYKIIEKKQPVAFWCNPISGHNTLYWYLQNLGQGPELLIRYENEEAVDDSQLPKDRFSAERLKGVDSTLKIQPAELGDSAVYLCASSFTSGGEDTQYFGPGTRLTVL.

The chain combines TRBV18 with TRBJ1-3, with 10 nucleotides matching TRBD1. Germline V gene sequence: CDR1 KGHSH, CDR2 LQKENI. This CDR3 spans 15 amino acids. V lost 8 bases to trimming and J lost 0 bases; unmatched junction nucleotides: 4. The CDR3 is CASPGTGASGNTIYF. The CDR3 nucleotides read TGTGCCAGCCCCGGGACAGGGGCCTCTGGAAACACCATATATTTT.

This sequence joins TRBV5-1 and TRBJ2-2; D remains unclear. V shed 4 bases and J shed 0 bases, with 16 bases lying between them. The length of the CDR3 is 17 residues. Per the germline V gene, CDR1 is SGHRS and CDR2 is YFSETQ. The CDR3 DNA sequence: TGCGCCAGCAGCCACACAGAGAGCTCCGCGAACACCGGGGAGCTGTTTTTT. Its translation is CASSHTESSANTGELFF.

The chain is built from TRBV5-4 and TRBJ1-2, with D maybe TRBD1 (5 bases). The V and J ends lost 0 bases and 4 bases respectively, with 7 bases between them. The CDR3 runs 13 residues. The germline V gene encodes CDR1 SGHNT and CDR2 YYREEE (reference sequence). The CDR3 nucleotides are TGTGCCAGCAGCTTGGGACAGCGCTATGGCTACACCTTC. Its protein is CASSLGQRYGYTF.

This clone was observed a few times. The chain couples TRBV15 to TRBJ1-1, with TRBD1 as a possible D gene (5 bases). V shed 0 bases and J shed 2 bases, with 13 bases lying between them. This CDR3 is 16 amino acids long. Germline CDR1 is LNHNV and CDR2 is YYDKDF (reference sequence). In DNA form, the CDR3 reads TGTGCCACCAGCAGAGATTGGGGCAGCGAAAACACTGAAGCTTTCTTT. This sequence encodes CATSRDWGSENTEAFF.

The CDR3 DNA sequence: TGTGCCAGCAGCTTAAGTATCCCCCATGGCTACACCTTC. This encodes CASSLSIPHGYTF. The chain links TRBV5-6 to TRBJ1-2; D unclear. The ends were cut back, 2 bases at V and 6 bases at J, with 11 bases in the middle. Germline CDR1 reads SGHDT; CDR2 reads YYEEEE. CDR3 length: 13 residues. The full variable domain, rest sourced from reference TRBV5-6 and TRBJ1-2, is DAGVTQSPTHLIKTRGQQVTLRCSPKSGHDTVSWYQQALGQGPQFIFQYYEEEERQRGNFPDRFSGHQFPNYSSELNVNALLLGDSALYLCASSLSIPHGYTFGSGTRLTVV.

J is TRBJ1-1 and V is TRBV19, with 8 bases matching TRBD1. This CDR3 contains 15 residues. CDR1 and CDR2 from the germline V gene are LNHDA and SQIVND (reference sequence). V was pared by 5 bases and J by 0 bases, with 5 bases of the junction left unmatched. CDR3 protein: CASSLTGVVNTEAFF. The CDR3 DNA sequence: TGTGCCAGTAGTCTGACAGGGGTTGTGAACACTGAAGCTTTCTTT.

The chain's CDR3 is CASRAETGANTIYF. The CDR3 DNA sequence: TGTGCCAGCAGGGCAGAGACAGGGGCAAACACCATATATTTT. This chain joins TRBV6-5 and TRBJ1-3, with 8 bases identical to TRBD1. V lost 6 bases and J lost 6; bases outside the gene matches: 7. Germline CDR1 MNHEY, CDR2 SVGAGI. This CDR3 spans 14 amino acids.

The gene calls are TRBV28 and TRBJ1-6; a weak D match, TRBD1 (5 bases). The CDR3 extends over 15 amino acids. Germline V gene sequence: CDR1 MDHEN, CDR2 SYDVKM. V gave up 6 bases and J gave up 2 bases, with 11 bases separating them. In DNA form, the CDR3 reads TGTGCCAGCAGCCCCTTAGGGGCCTATAATTCACCCCTCCACTTT. This translates into CASSPLGAYNSPLHF.

This rearrangement joins TRBV19 to TRBJ2-2, with TRBD1 identical over 9 bases. The germline gives CDR1 LNHDA, CDR2 SQIVND (reference sequence). The CDR3 is 16 residues long. Trimming removed 2 bases from V and 1 base from J; junction bases left unmatched: 2. CDR3 protein: CASSISGQGNTGELFF. CDR3 coding DNA: TGTGCCAGTAGTATATCGGGACAGGGGAACACCGGGGAGCTGTTTTTT. The full variable domain, in which reference TRBV19 and TRBJ2-2 provide the parts outside the CDR3, is DGGITQSPKYLFRKEGQNVTLSCEQNLNHDAMYWYRQDPGQGLRLIYYSQIVNDFQKGDIAEGYSVSREKKESFPLTVTSAQKNPTAFYLCASSISGQGNTGELFFGEGSRLTVL.